Listed below are T cell receptor beta chains from one sample, sequenced in a study of CD8 T cells in ankylosing spondylitis. MiXCR, run by TCRdb on the 5' RACE reads, gives a single entry per CDR3 protein. The data contain about 240,000 distinct CDR3 sequences, approximately 12% of them singletons. The material sequenced was blood, either unsorted or a sorted T cell fraction (not recorded which). These receptors were obtained from a male donor with ankylosing spondylitis or in good health (not recorded which). Each CDR3 is given with its conserved first and last residue. Each record gives: clone size, J gene, V gene, D gene, CDR3 protein, CDR3 DNA. A D gene is named only where the DNA matches it firmly. The listing skips clone size in some rows; elsewhere it reads once, few, many or a size class.

clone_size: .; j_call: TRBJ2-7; v_call: TRBV7-9; d_call: TRBD2; cdr3_aa: CASSGTGTSSEQYF; cdr3_nt: TGTGCCAGCAGCGGAACCGGGACTAGCTCCGAGCAGTACTTC
clone_size: many; j_call: TRBJ2-1; v_call: TRBV7-2; d_call: .; cdr3_aa: CASSSRLGRYNEQFF; cdr3_nt: TGTGCCAGCAGCTCCCGACTAGGGAGATACAATGAGCAGTTCTTC
clone_size: many; j_call: TRBJ1-5; v_call: TRBV12-3/TRBV12-4; d_call: .; cdr3_aa: CASTLGDQPQHF; cdr3_nt: TGTGCCAGCACCTTAGGGGATCAGCCCCAGCATTTT
clone_size: many; j_call: TRBJ2-1; v_call: TRBV12-3/TRBV12-4; d_call: .; cdr3_aa: CASSAPGTGLNEQFF; cdr3_nt: TGTGCCAGCAGCGCCCCCGGGACTGGCCTAAATGAGCAGTTCTTC
clone_size: few; j_call: TRBJ2-7; v_call: TRBV6-1; d_call: .; cdr3_aa: CASSEGEGSGEQYF; cdr3_nt: TGTGCCAGCAGTGAAGGCGAGGGGTCCGGCGAGCAGTACTTC
clone_size: many; j_call: TRBJ2-7; v_call: TRBV20-1; d_call: .; cdr3_aa: CSARGRVDYEQYF; cdr3_nt: TGCAGTGCTAGGGGCAGGGTTGACTACGAGCAGTACTTC
clone_size: many; j_call: TRBJ1-1; v_call: TRBV14; d_call: .; cdr3_aa: CASSQVWGTEAFF; cdr3_nt: TGTGCCAGCAGCCAAGTGTGGGGCACTGAAGCTTTCTTT
clone_size: many; j_call: TRBJ1-3; v_call: TRBV5-5; d_call: .; cdr3_aa: CASSLGSAGGNTIYF; cdr3_nt: TGTGCCAGCAGCTTGGGGTCGGCAGGCGGAAACACCATATATTTT
clone_size: many; j_call: TRBJ2-7; v_call: TRBV9; d_call: TRBD2; cdr3_aa: CASSATLASGRGEQYF; cdr3_nt: TGTGCCAGCAGCGCCACCCTGGCTAGCGGGAGAGGCGAGCAGTACTTC
clone_size: few; j_call: TRBJ2-7; v_call: TRBV6-2/TRBV6-3; d_call: .; cdr3_aa: CASNRNVDGEQYF; cdr3_nt: TGTGCCAGCAACCGGAACGTCGATGGCGAGCAGTACTTC
clone_size: many; j_call: TRBJ2-3; v_call: TRBV3-1; d_call: .; cdr3_aa: CASSQGGVFAKNTQYF; cdr3_nt: TGTGCCAGCAGCCAAGGAGGGGTATTCGCTAAAAATACGCAGTATTTT
clone_size: many; j_call: TRBJ1-1; v_call: TRBV6-1; d_call: TRBD1; cdr3_aa: CASQQGENTEAFF; cdr3_nt: TGTGCCAGCCAACAGGGGGAGAACACTGAAGCTTTCTTT
clone_size: many; j_call: TRBJ2-1; v_call: TRBV2; d_call: TRBD2; cdr3_aa: CASGGTSVYNEQFF; cdr3_nt: TGTGCCAGCGGGGGGACTAGCGTATACAATGAGCAGTTCTTC
clone_size: many; j_call: TRBJ1-4; v_call: TRBV7-9; d_call: TRBD1; cdr3_aa: CASSGGTGLNEKLFF; cdr3_nt: TGTGCCAGCAGCGGAGGGACAGGTCTTAATGAAAAACTGTTTTTT
clone_size: .; j_call: TRBJ2-7; v_call: TRBV6-2/TRBV6-3; d_call: .; cdr3_aa: CASEGPISYEQYF; cdr3_nt: TGTGCCAGTGAGGGCCCAATCTCCTACGAGCAGTACTTC
clone_size: many; j_call: TRBJ2-7; v_call: TRBV5-1; d_call: .; cdr3_aa: CASSFLTGVAGEQYF; cdr3_nt: TGCGCCAGCAGCTTCTTGACAGGCGTCGCGGGGGAGCAGTACTTC
clone_size: .; j_call: TRBJ2-5; v_call: TRBV20-1; d_call: .; cdr3_aa: CSAFRTGSGTQYF; cdr3_nt: TGCAGTGCTTTTAGGACCGGTAGCGGGACCCAGTACTTC
clone_size: .; j_call: TRBJ1-2; v_call: TRBV29-1; d_call: .; cdr3_aa: CSVDRGNYGYTF; cdr3_nt: TGCAGCGTTGACAGGGGAAACTATGGCTACACCTTC
clone_size: .; j_call: TRBJ2-3; v_call: TRBV7-2; d_call: TRBD2; cdr3_aa: CAGGVRLAATDTQYF; cdr3_nt: TGTGCCGGCGGGGTCCGACTAGCGGCCACAGATACGCAGTATTTT
clone_size: .; j_call: TRBJ2-3; v_call: TRBV5-1; d_call: .; cdr3_aa: CASSRQSSSTDTQYF; cdr3_nt: TGCGCCAGCAGCCGACAGAGTTCTAGCACAGATACGCAGTATTTT
clone_size: .; j_call: TRBJ2-7; v_call: TRBV23-1; d_call: .; cdr3_aa: CASSQQQCPYEQYF; cdr3_nt: TGCGCCAGCAGTCAACAACAGTGCCCCTACGAGCAGTACTTC
clone_size: many; j_call: TRBJ2-5; v_call: TRBV15; d_call: .; cdr3_aa: CATSRTGGGQETQYF; cdr3_nt: TGTGCCACCAGCAGGACAGGTGGGGGGCAAGAGACCCAGTACTTC
clone_size: many; j_call: TRBJ1-1; v_call: TRBV29-1; d_call: .; cdr3_aa: CSVEQLNTEAFF; cdr3_nt: TGCAGCGTTGAACAGCTGAACACTGAAGCTTTCTTT
clone_size: many; j_call: TRBJ2-3; v_call: TRBV5-1; d_call: TRBD2; cdr3_aa: CASSLEGGSPDTQYF; cdr3_nt: TGCGCCAGCAGCTTGGAAGGCGGGAGCCCAGATACGCAGTATTTT
clone_size: many; j_call: TRBJ2-5; v_call: TRBV12-3/TRBV12-4; d_call: .; cdr3_aa: CASTTSRGGTQYF; cdr3_nt: TGTGCCAGCACCACAAGCAGAGGGGGGACCCAGTACTTC
clone_size: many; j_call: TRBJ2-2; v_call: TRBV12-3/TRBV12-4; d_call: TRBD2; cdr3_aa: CASSGLAGGGTGELFF; cdr3_nt: TGTGCCAGCAGTGGACTAGCGGGAGGCGGAACCGGGGAGCTGTTTTTT
clone_size: many; j_call: TRBJ1-1; v_call: TRBV5-1; d_call: .; cdr3_aa: CASSWETRNTEAFF; cdr3_nt: TGCGCCAGCAGCTGGGAGACCAGGAACACTGAAGCTTTCTTT
clone_size: few; j_call: TRBJ1-4; v_call: TRBV2; d_call: TRBD1; cdr3_aa: CASTGQVTEKLFF; cdr3_nt: TGTGCCAGCACGGGACAGGTTACTGAAAAACTGTTTTTT
clone_size: .; j_call: TRBJ2-7; v_call: TRBV27; d_call: .; cdr3_aa: CASRWTQNSYEQYF; cdr3_nt: TGTGCCAGCCGGTGGACCCAAAACTCCTACGAGCAGTACTTC
clone_size: many; j_call: TRBJ1-4; v_call: TRBV20-1; d_call: .; cdr3_aa: CSASYRGSEKLFF; cdr3_nt: TGCAGTGCTAGCTATAGGGGTAGCGAAAAACTGTTTTTT
clone_size: many; j_call: TRBJ1-2; v_call: TRBV12-3/TRBV12-4; d_call: .; cdr3_aa: CASSLFPRGHGYTF; cdr3_nt: TGTGCCAGCAGTTTATTCCCCCGAGGCCATGGCTACACCTTC
clone_size: few; j_call: TRBJ2-2; v_call: TRBV5-1; d_call: .; cdr3_aa: CASSLLGSDTGELFF; cdr3_nt: TGCGCCAGCAGCTTGCTTGGTTCCGACACCGGGGAGCTGTTTTTT
clone_size: many; j_call: TRBJ1-4; v_call: TRBV15; d_call: .; cdr3_aa: CATSRLTGTYEKLFF; cdr3_nt: TGTGCCACCAGCAGACTTACAGGAACCTATGAAAAACTGTTTTTT